This entry lists 30 T cell receptor beta chains sequenced from one sample in a study of identical twins. TCRdb processed the 5' RACE reads anew with MiXCR; each CDR3 protein has one entry. The sample has around 650,000 distinct CDR3 sequences, around 7.5% seen once; the top ten hold around 1.6%. This sample also belongs to another study, concerning yellow fever vaccine responses in identical twins.

The specimen sequenced was PBMCs. All receptors come from a woman aged 18-29 years in good health.

The V call is TRBV12-5, the J call TRBJ2-1; TRBD1 aligns across 9 bases. The V gene's germline CDR1 is LGHNT and CDR2 FRNRAP. This CDR3 has 16 amino acids. Unmatched junction bases numbered 8, after V lost 2 bases and J lost 6 bases. CDR3 protein: CASGLFAGQGSNEQFF. The CDR3 bases are TGTGCTAGTGGTTTGTTTGCCGGACAGGGGTCCAATGAGCAGTTCTTC.

This clonotype was recorded at least ten times. The rearrangement links TRBV4-1 to TRBJ2-6; D is perhaps TRBD2 (6 bases). The V end lost 2 bases, the J end lost 3 bases, and 8 bases lay between the germline ends. There are 15 residues in the CDR3. From germline, CDR1 is MGHRA and CDR2 YSYEKL. The CDR3 loop is CASSQRGIGANVLTF. The CDR3 DNA follows: TGCGCCAGCAGCCAACGGGGGATTGGGGCCAACGTCCTGACTTTC.

This clonotype was counted a few times. V is TRBV10-2 and J is TRBJ2-5; maybe TRBD1 (5 bases). The CDR3 length is 15 residues. Deletions cut 8 bases from V and 0 bases from J, with 16 bases between. Germline V gene lookup returns CDR1 WSHSY and CDR2 SAAADI. CDR3 protein: CASRTTSVYQETQYF. CDR3 DNA: TGCGCCAGCCGGACAACGTCAGTGTACCAAGAGACCCAGTACTTC.

The chain links TRBV12-3 or TRBV12-4 to TRBJ2-1, with TRBD2 matching 13 bases. The junction had 11 bases not matched to a gene; V was cut back by 5 bases and J by 1 base. The CDR3 is 19 residues long. The CDR3 DNA follows: TGTGCCAGCAGTCCCGGACTAGCGGGAGTTTCCCGGTCCTACAATGAGCAGTTCTTC. This sequence encodes CASSPGLAGVSRSYNEQFF.

This clonotype has only a few counts. CDR3 nucleotide sequence: TGTGCCAGCAGCCAAGATTTACCCGGACCCCAAGAGACCCAGTACTTC. This sequence encodes CASSQDLPGPQETQYF. The chain carries TRBV4-2 and TRBJ2-5; D call uncertain. The CDR3 totals 16 residues. From germline, CDR1 is LGHNA and CDR2 YNFKEQ. V was shortened by 0 bases and J by 1 base, with 12 bases between the two germline ends.

The J gene is TRBJ2-7, the V gene TRBV10-3; TRBD2 matches 7 bases. CDR3 length: 16 amino acids. Germline V gives CDR1 ENHRY, CDR2 SYGVKD. The ends lost 0 bases at V and 2 bases at J; junction bases unmatched: 7. The CDR3, as DNA: TGTGCCATCAGTGAGTCGAGTTCCCGGGGGGCCTACGAGCAGTACGTC. This encodes CAISESSSRGAYEQYV.

V is TRBV20-1 and J is TRBJ2-1; TRBD1 is a possible D gene (6 bases). The CDR3 runs 15 residues. The ends were cut back, 2 bases at V and 3 bases at J, with 14 bases in the middle. CDR1 and CDR2 from the germline V gene are DFQATT and SNEGSKA (reference sequence). In DNA, the CDR3 is TGCAGTGCTAGACACCGGGACACCCACTACAATGAGCAGTTCTTC. This encodes CSARHRDTHYNEQFF.

The V gene is TRBV9, the J gene TRBJ1-1; 11 bases map to TRBD1. The CDR3 contains 16 residues. The germline gives CDR1 SGDLS, CDR2 YYNGEE. After removal of 4 bases from V and 3 bases from J, the junction contained 8 bases not matched to a gene. The CDR3 region is CASSKRWDRGDTEAFF. The CDR3 DNA follows: TGTGCCAGCAGCAAGAGGTGGGACAGGGGGGACACTGAAGCTTTCTTT. Full variable domain (outside the CDR3, taken from reference TRBV9 and TRBJ1-1): DSGVTQTPKHLITATGQRVTLRCSPRSGDLSVYWYQQSLDQGLQFLIQYYNGEERAKGNILERFSAQQFPDLHSELNLSSLELGDSALYFCASSKRWDRGDTEAFFGQGTRLTVV.

Many counts were recorded for this clonotype. The rearrangement uses TRBV28 and TRBJ1-5, with TRBD1 as a possible D gene (6 bases). CDR1 is MDHEN and CDR2 is SYDVKM in the germline V gene. The length of the CDR3 is 15 residues. Trimming cost V 3 bases and J 3 bases, with 12 bases left between them. The CDR3 spells CASSLGGSNNQPQHF. The CDR3, as DNA: TGTGCCAGCAGTTTGGGGGGCTCTAACAATCAGCCCCAGCATTTT.

The chain couples TRBV28 to TRBJ1-1; 9 bases align to TRBD1. The CDR3 sequence is 17 residues long. V was pared by 10 bases and J by 4 bases, with 19 bases of the junction left unmatched. Germline V gene sequence: CDR1 MDHEN, CDR2 SYDVKM. The CDR3 reads CATRPIAGTGFSTEAFF. In nucleotides, the CDR3 is TGTGCCACAAGACCCATTGCCGGGACAGGGTTTTCCACTGAAGCTTTCTTT.

This clonotype was found a few times. The J gene is TRBJ2-1, the V gene TRBV5-1; no firm D call. The germline V and J ends were trimmed by 0 bases and 0 bases, with 7 bases remaining between them. This CDR3 is 15 amino acids long. Per the germline V gene, CDR1 is SGHRS and CDR2 is YFSETQ. In nucleotides, the CDR3 is TGCGCCAGCAGCTTGGTGGAAAACTCCTACAATGAGCAGTTCTTC. It translates to CASSLVENSYNEQFF.

In this sample, this clonotype turned up a few times. The rearrangement joins TRBV4-1 to TRBJ2-7, with 13 bases matching TRBD2. V trimming: 2 bases; J trimming: 4 bases; junction bases outside the gene matches: 11. The CDR3 spans 18 residues. Germline V lookup: CDR1 MGHRA, CDR2 YSYEKL. DNA of the CDR3: TGCGCCAGCAGCCAAAGGGGGACTAGCGGGAATCAGGAGTACGAGCAGTACTTC. Amino acids: CASSQRGTSGNQEYEQYF.

V is TRBV4-1 and J is TRBJ2-7; D not resolved. The CDR3 is 15 amino acids. Trimming cost V 0 bases and J 2 bases, with 11 bases left between them. The V gene's germline CDR1 is MGHRA and CDR2 YSYEKL. The CDR3 region is CASSQDTTRPYEQYF. The CDR3 nucleotides are TGCGCCAGCAGCCAAGATACCACCAGGCCCTACGAGCAGTACTTC.

This clonotype appeared many times. This chain uses TRBV29-1 with TRBJ2-1; 7 bases line up with TRBD2. The CDR3 spans 15 residues. The ends lost 0 bases at V and 3 bases at J; junction bases unmatched: 5. Germline CDR1 is SQVTM and CDR2 is ANQGSEA. The CDR3 DNA follows: TGCAGCGTTGAAGATCCTAGCGGCCTCTACAATGAGCAGTTCTTC. It is translated as CSVEDPSGLYNEQFF.

The chain joins TRBV27 to TRBJ1-2; maybe TRBD1 (5 bases). The CDR3 totals 12 residues. Germline V lookup: CDR1 MNHEY, CDR2 SMNVEV (reference sequence). V was clipped by 4 bases and J by 7 bases, with 10 bases between them. The CDR3: CASSSGSSGYTF. The CDR3 DNA sequence: TGTGCCAGCAGTTCAGGGAGCTCTGGCTACACCTTC.

This clonotype came up many times. The chain couples TRBV15 to TRBJ1-2; no clear D gene. The CDR3 extends over 15 amino acids. V lost 0 bases and J 5 bases, leaving 13 bases between the germline ends. CDR1 LNHNV and CDR2 YYDKDF come from the germline V gene (reference sequence). For the CDR3, the DNA is TGTGCCACCAGCAGAGATAGACAAAGTCCATATGGCTACACCTTC. It specifies CATSRDRQSPYGYTF.

This clonotype was found a few times. This chain links TRBV7-8 with TRBJ2-3; 13 positions match TRBD2. The CDR3 extends over 17 amino acids. V lost 4 bases and J lost 2; bases outside the gene matches: 6. Germline V lookup: CDR1 SGHVS, CDR2 FQNEAQ. In DNA form, the CDR3 reads TGTGCCAGCAGCTCCCGGACTAGCGGGGGTACCACAGATACGCAGTATTTT. Translated, it gives CASSSRTSGGTTDTQYF. Using reference TRBV7-8 and TRBJ2-3 for the parts outside the CDR3, the full variable domain is GAGVSQSPRYKVAKRGQDVALRCDPISGHVSLFWYQQALGQGPEFLTYFQNEAQLDKSGLPSDRFFAERPEGSVSTLKIQRTQQEDSAVYLCASSSRTSGGTTDTQYFGPGTRLTVL.

This chain links TRBV5-1 with TRBJ1-2; TRBD1 aligns across 7 bases. This CDR3 is 14 amino acids long. Trimming cost V 2 bases and J 6 bases; bases outside gene matches: 7. The germline V gene has CDR1 SGHRS and CDR2 YFSETQ. DNA of the CDR3: TGCGCCAGCAGCTTCACAACCGGGACAGATGGCTACACCTTC. This gives the protein CASSFTTGTDGYTF.

This clonotype was detected ten times or more. This chain uses TRBV2 with TRBJ2-7; D tentatively reads TRBD1 or TRBD2 (5 bases each). Germline V gene data show CDR1 as SNHLY and CDR2 as FYNNEI. This CDR3 contains 15 residues. The V end lost 4 bases, the J end lost 2 bases, and 15 bases lay between the germline ends. As DNA, the CDR3 is TGTGCCAGCAGTGGGGGGACGTGGGACCCCTACGAGCAGTACTTC. Amino acids: CASSGGTWDPYEQYF.

In its sample, this clonotype was seen a few times. This chain links TRBV7-7 with TRBJ2-3, with no clear D. V shed 5 bases and J shed 5 bases, with 11 bases lying between them. Germline CDR1 reads SSHAT; CDR2 reads FNYEAQ (reference sequence). This CDR3 contains 13 residues. CDR3 coding DNA: TGTGCCAGCAGCACTCGACTGGAAGATACGCAGTATTTT. Translation: CASSTRLEDTQYF.

This clonotype was observed once. The chain couples TRBV10-3 to TRBJ2-3, with 7 nucleotides matching TRBD1. With 10 bases clipped from V and 2 bases from J, the junction kept 6 bases outside the gene matches. The CDR3 is 13 amino acids. Germline V gene lookup returns CDR1 ENHRY and CDR2 SYGVKD. The CDR3: CATGDSPTDTQYF. The CDR3 DNA sequence: TGTGCCACCGGGGACAGCCCCACAGATACGCAGTATTTT.

A few counts support this clonotype. The genes are TRBV4-1 and TRBJ2-3; tentatively, D is TRBD1 (6 bases). Germline-derived CDR1 and CDR2 are MGHRA and YSYEKL. V lost 5 bases to trimming and J lost 9 bases, with 15 bases between them. This CDR3 comprises 13 residues. The CDR3 reads CASSKTGWDTQYF. CDR3 in DNA: TGCGCCAGCAGCAAAACAGGGTGGGACACGCAGTATTTT.

The gene calls are TRBV20-1 and TRBJ1-2; the match to TRBD1 covers 10 bases. J lost 7 bases, V lost 6 bases, and 5 bases had no gene match. Germline CDR1 DFQATT, CDR2 SNEGSKA (reference sequence). The CDR3 covers 12 residues. The CDR3 is CSADDRGLGYTF. CDR3 nucleotides: TGCAGTGCCGATGACAGGGGGCTTGGCTACACCTTC.

The chain carries TRBV12-3 or TRBV12-4 and TRBJ2-7, with 10 bases identical to TRBD1. The CDR3 has 15 amino acids. Trimming removed 4 bases from V and 1 base from J; junction bases left unmatched: 4. The CDR3 bases are TGTGCCAGCAGTTGGAGGACAGGGGGGTCCTACGAGCAGTACTTC. Its translation: CASSWRTGGSYEQYF.

J is TRBJ1-1 and V is TRBV28; the D is unclear. V lost 6 bases and J lost 7, with 9 bases in between. Germline V gene data show CDR1 as MDHEN and CDR2 as SYDVKM. This CDR3 contains 11 residues. In DNA form, the CDR3 reads TGTGCCAGCAGGACCGGGCATGAAGCTTTCTTT. Its protein is CASRTGHEAFF.

The rearrangement uses TRBV3-1 and TRBJ1-5, with unresolved D. This CDR3 has 17 residues. V was clipped by 4 bases and J by 0 bases, with 16 bases between them. CDR1 is LGHDT, CDR2 YNNKEL, per germline (reference sequence). CDR3 sequence reads: CASSPLSLACSNQPQHF. The CDR3 region has the DNA TGTGCCAGCAGCCCCCTTAGCCTGGCCTGTAGCAATCAGCCCCAGCATTTT.

This chain links TRBV20-1 with TRBJ2-1, with 8 nucleotides matching TRBD2. Unmatched junction bases numbered 10, after V lost 5 bases and J lost 7 bases. The germline CDR1 and CDR2 sequences are DFQATT and SNEGSKA (reference sequence). The CDR3 is 14 amino acids. In DNA form, the CDR3 reads TGCAGTGCTTCAGCGGGAGTCGGCGGAAATGAGCAGTTCTTC. Residues: CSASAGVGGNEQFF.

The rearrangement uses TRBV4-1 and TRBJ2-7; tentative D call: TRBD1 (6 bases). This CDR3 region has 15 residues. Trimming took 0 bases from V and 2 from J, leaving 11 bases between them. Germline assignment: CDR1 MGHRA and CDR2 YSYEKL. CDR3 protein: CASSQETGLTYEQYV. The CDR3 DNA is TGCGCCAGCAGCCAAGAGACAGGTTTAACCTACGAGCAGTACGTC.

There are many counts of this clonotype. The chain has TRBV5-1 and TRBJ2-5, with TRBD2 identical over 9 bases. V trimming: 1 base; J trimming: 3 bases; junction bases outside the gene matches: 4. The CDR3 runs to 15 residues. Germline-derived CDR1 and CDR2 are SGHRS and YFSETQ. The CDR3 region is CASSLSSGGKETQYF. CDR3 in DNA: TGCGCCAGCAGCTTGTCCAGCGGGGGGAAAGAGACCCAGTACTTC.

This clonotype was counted only a few times. The chain couples TRBV29-1 to TRBJ2-2; 8 positions agree with TRBD1. This CDR3 contains 13 residues. Germline CDR1 SQVTM, CDR2 ANQGSEA. The junction had 5 bases not matched to a gene; V was cut back by 4 bases and J by 7 bases. For the CDR3, the DNA is TGCAGCGTTGTTTCAGGGGGCAGCGGGGAGCTGTTTTTT. This codes for CSVVSGGSGELFF.